A single sample gave rise to the 22 T cell receptor beta chains below, sequenced in a study of molecular identifiers for immune sequencing clone quantification. Each CDR3 protein is one row after TCRdb ran MiXCR on the PCR reads. The table shows approximately 590,000 distinct CDR3 sequences, with about 25% occurring only once. Sequenced input: naive CD8+ T cells from blood, with Jurkat cell RNA spiked in. Subset given: FACS-sorted CD8+CD4-CCR7+CD45RA+ naive T cells. These receptors originate from a human donor in good health. Some libraries in this study had Jurkat cell RNA spiked in.

This clonotype was seen at least ten times. This chain connects TRBV7-8 to TRBJ2-1, with no clear D. Per germline, CDR1 SGHVS and CDR2 FQNEAQ. V was trimmed by 1 base and J by 8 bases, leaving 9 bases between them. The length of the CDR3 is 13 residues. DNA of the CDR3: TGTGCCAGCAGCTTAGTGCCAAGCCATGAGCAGTTCTTC. Amino acid sequence: CASSLVPSHEQFF.

The rearrangement joins TRBV9 to TRBJ2-7; D gene unclear. Looked up from germline, CDR1 is SGDLS and CDR2 is YYNGEE. V shed 5 bases and J shed 4 bases, with 13 bases lying between them. This CDR3 has 13 residues. For the CDR3, the DNA is TGTGCCAGCAGAACCCGACCGGATTACGAGCAGTACTTC. Protein product: CASRTRPDYEQYF.

A note on this clonotype: One end of the junction does not line up with germline, which may come from a read error. The gene calls are TRBV6-5 and TRBJ1-1, with TRBD1 as a possible D gene (5 bases). Per the germline V gene, CDR1 is MNHEY and CDR2 is SVGAGI. The CDR3 has 11 amino acids. The CDR3 coding sequence is TGTGCCAGCAGTACAGGCACTGAAGCTCTCTTT. Translated: CASSTGTEALF.

The chain combines TRBV30 with TRBJ2-3, with a possible D match to TRBD2 (5 bases). The V and J ends lost 0 bases and 5 bases respectively, with 15 bases between them. CDR3 length: 15 residues. The germline CDR1 and CDR2 sequences are GTSNPN and SVGIG (reference sequence). Here the CDR3 DNA reads TGTGCCTGGAGTGTAGGGCTACCCGCGGGAGATACGCAGTATTTT. This translates into CAWSVGLPAGDTQYF.

Concerning this clonotype itself: A clone one base away is much larger, so this may be a read error. This sequence joins TRBV29-1 and TRBJ2-7; D is unresolved. The CDR3 length is 12 residues. Germline lookup yields CDR1 SQVTM and CDR2 ANQGSEA. The CDR3 loop is CNVEGNGYEQYF. The CDR3 bases are TGCAACGTTGAAGGAAACGGGTACGAGCAGTACTTC.

This clonotype was detected many times. The J gene is TRBJ1-1, the V gene TRBV18, with no clear D. The germline CDR1 and CDR2 sequences are KGHSH and LQKENI. V shed 6 bases and J shed 4 bases, with 12 bases lying between them. This CDR3 region has 13 residues. The CDR3 coding sequence is TGTGCCAGCTCTCAACTGGAGGGCACTGAAGCTTTCTTT. Encoded protein: CASSQLEGTEAFF. The full variable domain, completed using reference TRBV18 and TRBJ1-1, is NAGVMQNPRHLVRRRGQEARLRCSPMKGHSHVYWYRQLPEEGLKFMVYLQKENIIDESGMPKERFSAEFPKEGPSILRIQQVVRGDSAAYFCASSQLEGTEAFFGQGTRLTVV.

This clonotype was picked up a small number of times. The J gene is TRBJ2-7, the V gene TRBV19; D tentatively fits TRBD1 or TRBD2 (5 bases each). The germline CDR1 and CDR2 sequences are LNHDA and SQIVND (reference sequence). V lost 6 bases and J lost 1, with 16 bases in between. This CDR3 is built from 15 residues. The CDR3 sequence: CASSGVQGSSYEQYF. The DNA of the CDR3 is TGTGCCAGTAGCGGGGTGCAGGGCTCGTCCTACGAGCAGTACTTC.

This clonotype was detected ten times or more. The chain combines TRBV4-3 with TRBJ1-1; perhaps TRBD1 as D (6 bases). This CDR3 comprises 17 residues. V was clipped by 1 base and J by 2 bases, with 17 bases between them. Germline-derived CDR1 and CDR2 are LGHNA and YSLEER. Written as DNA, the CDR3 is TGCGCCAGCAGCCAAGTTGGAGGGGGGATAGGAAACACTGAAGCTTTCTTT. This gives the protein CASSQVGGGIGNTEAFF.

Remarks on this clonotype: One end of the junction is discordant with germline, which a read error may explain. The chain carries TRBV5-6 and TRBJ2-5; D remains ambiguous. CDR1 and CDR2 from the germline V gene are SGHDT and YYEEEE. This CDR3 has 11 residues. This CDR3 reads CAGSSLQTQYF. Here the CDR3 DNA reads TGTGCCGGCAGCTCGCTACAGACCCAGTACTTC.

For this clonotype: A much larger clone differs from this one at a single base, so this may be a read error. The rearrangement joins TRBV30 to TRBJ2-3; D is undetermined. Germline loops: CDR1 GTSNPN, CDR2 SVGIG (reference sequence). V lost 5 bases, J lost 3 bases, and 6 bases lay in between. The CDR3 consists of 11 residues. CDR3 DNA: TGTGCCTGGGGTTATACAGATACGCAGTATTTT. Amino acids: CAWGYTDTQYF.

The gene calls are TRBV7-6 and TRBJ1-1, with a weak D call TRBD1 (5 bases). V lost 3 bases to trimming and J lost 2 bases, with 13 bases between them. The V gene's germline CDR1 is SGHVS and CDR2 FNYEAQ. CDR3 length: 15 residues. CDR3 sequence (DNA): TGTGCCAGCAGCTTGGCACGGGACTTTAACACTGAAGCTTTCTTT. Translating it yields CASSLARDFNTEAFF.

This clonotype showed up just a few times. This sequence joins TRBV13 and TRBJ2-5; 9 nucleotides agree with TRBD1. This CDR3 is built from 15 residues. CDR1 and CDR2 (germline): PRHDT, FYEKMQ (reference sequence). With 2 bases clipped from V and 5 bases from J, the junction kept 6 bases outside the gene matches. The CDR3 sequence: CASSLRWTGAETQYF. In nucleotides, the CDR3 is TGTGCCAGCAGCTTAAGGTGGACAGGGGCCGAGACCCAGTACTTC.

This clonotype occurred a few times. The chain combines TRBV6-5 with TRBJ2-2; no clear D gene. The CDR3 sequence is 13 residues long. The germline CDR1 and CDR2 sequences are MNHEY and SVGAGI. Trimming cost V 6 bases and J 3 bases, with 8 bases left between them. CDR3 amino acids: CASRPKYTGELFF. The CDR3 coding sequence is TGTGCCAGCAGGCCAAAGTACACCGGGGAGCTGTTTTTT.

The table lists this clonotype with a count of one. Just one base apart from a much larger clone, this may be a read error. This chain links TRBV6-5 with TRBJ1-5; 7 bases are shared with TRBD1. Germline CDR1 is MNHEY and CDR2 is SVGAGI. This CDR3 spans 16 amino acids. The CDR3 protein is CASSPIGQDSNRPQHF. The CDR3 DNA reads TGTGCCAGCAGTCCGATCGGACAGGACAGCAATCGGCCCCAGCATTTT.

This clonotype was counted many times. DNA for the CDR3: TGTGCCAGCAGCTTAATAGCGGGGGGCAGTGGGGCCAACGTCCTGACTTTC. This sequence encodes CASSLIAGGSGANVLTF. This chain connects TRBV7-9 to TRBJ2-6, with TRBD2 identical over 10 bases. CDR1 is SEHNR and CDR2 is FQNEAQ in the germline V gene (reference sequence). After removal of 2 bases from V and 3 bases from J, the junction contained 4 bases not matched to a gene. CDR3 size: 17 residues. The variable domain in full, completed from reference TRBV7-9 and TRBJ2-6, reads DTGVSQNPRHKITKRGQNVTFRCDPISEHNRLYWYRQTLGQGPEFLTYFQNEAQLEKSRLLSDRFSAERPKGSFSTLEIQRTEQGDSAMYLCASSLIAGGSGANVLTFGAGSRLTVL.

This clonotype was seen a handful of times. The rearrangement links TRBV9 to TRBJ2-1, with D perhaps assigned TRBD1 or TRBD2 (5 bases each). With 3 bases removed from V and 9 bases from J, the gap between germline ends came to 19 bases. The CDR3 covers 15 residues. CDR1 is SGDLS and CDR2 is YYNGEE in the germline V gene. DNA for the CDR3: TGTGCCAGCAGCGCCGGACCGGGACCGAAGACTGAGCAGTTCTTC. Its translation is CASSAGPGPKTEQFF. The full variable domain, its missing parts supplied by reference TRBV9 and TRBJ2-1, is DSGVTQTPKHLITATGQRVTLRCSPRSGDLSVYWYQQSLDQGLQFLIQYYNGEERAKGNILERFSAQQFPDLHSELNLSSLELGDSALYFCASSAGPGPKTEQFFGPGTRLTVL.

This clonotype appeared many times. The rearrangement joins TRBV4-3 to TRBJ1-1, with D perhaps TRBD1 (6 bases). V lost 3 bases to trimming and J lost 6 bases, with 17 bases between them. Germline lookup yields CDR1 LGHNA and CDR2 YSLEER. The CDR3 consists of 15 residues. The CDR3 coding sequence is TGCGCCAGCAGCCAGGGCAGGGGTGGGCTCGCTGAAGCTTTCTTT. This sequence encodes CASSQGRGGLAEAFF.

To note about this clonotype: One end of the junction varies from germline; a read error may be responsible. This chain links TRBV28 with TRBJ2-7, with 9 bases identical to TRBD1. Per the germline V gene, CDR1 is MDHEN and CDR2 is SYDVKM. The CDR3 has 13 amino acids. The CDR3 loop reads CASRSTGGYAQYF. The CDR3 nucleotides read TGTGCCAGCCGATCAACAGGGGGCTACGCGCAGTACTTC.

This sequence joins TRBV7-6 and TRBJ2-2; no definite D call. The CDR3 consists of 15 residues. Trimming cost V 1 base and J 6 bases, with 12 bases left between them. CDR1 is SGHVS, CDR2 FNYEAQ, per germline. The CDR3 sequence is CASSLELSVPGELFF. CDR3 nucleotides: TGTGCCAGCAGCTTAGAATTAAGCGTCCCCGGGGAGCTGTTTTTT.

This clonotype was seen a single time. This clone may be a read error of a much larger clone one base away. The rearrangement joins TRBV3-1 to TRBJ2-5; no definite D call. There are 14 residues in the CDR3. Germline-derived CDR1 and CDR2 are LGHDT and YNNKEL (reference sequence). This CDR3 is CASTQEGRQETQYF. The CDR3 coding sequence is TGTGCCAGCACCCAAGAAGGCCGCCAAGAGACCCAGTACTTC.

Ten or more counts support this clonotype. This chain's CDR3 is CASSPVPGTSGEETQYF. The CDR3 nucleotides read TGTGCCAGCAGTCCAGTCCCCGGGACTAGCGGGGAAGAGACCCAGTACTTC. V gene TRBV12-3 or TRBV12-4 combines with J gene TRBJ2-5, with 13 bases identical to TRBD2. V gave up 5 bases and J gave up 3 bases; unmatched junction bases: 9. The CDR3 is 17 residues long.

In the case of this clonotype: Being one base from a much bigger clone, this may be a read error. The conserved closing phenylalanine or tryptophan is absent in this CDR3, likely reflecting a read error. This chain connects TRBV5-3 to TRBJ1-5; D is unresolved. TRBV5-3 has ORF status, its function being uncertain. The CDR3 is made up of 13 amino acids. This CDR3 is CASSLWGYQPQHL. The CDR3 DNA sequence: TGTGCCAGCAGCTTGTGGGGTTATCAGCCCCAGCATCTT.